What follows are 22 T cell receptor beta chains derived from one specimen sequenced in a study of control samples from healthy donors and cancer patients. Profiled with immunoSEQ multiplex PCR; TCRdb holds only in-frame clones, not every one. The sample carries more than 110,000 clones, 88% recorded once. Sequencing used blood. These receptors came from a woman between 25 and 40 years old in good health.

V is TRBV20-1 and J is TRBJ2-1, with 10 bases lining up with TRBD1. The J segment lost 6 bases and the V segment lost 3 bases, leaving 5 bases of the junction unmatched. Per germline, CDR1 DFQATT and CDR2 SNEGSKA (reference sequence). This CDR3 contains 14 residues. The chain's CDR3 is CSASGGQGFNEQFF. The CDR3 bases are TGCAGTGCTAGTGGGGGACAGGGGTTCAATGAGCAGTTCTTC.

The J gene is TRBJ2-3, the V gene TRBV30; 12 positions agree with TRBD1. The CDR3 totals 16 residues. The V and J ends lost 1 base and 3 bases, in that order; junction bases with no gene match: 5. Germline V gene lookup returns CDR1 GTSNPN and CDR2 SVGIG (reference sequence). The CDR3 sequence is CAWSAGTGGPTDTQYF. The CDR3 coding sequence is TGTGCCTGGAGTGCCGGGACAGGGGGCCCGACAGATACGCAGTATTTT.

This clone was counted only a few times. The V call is TRBV6-1, the J call TRBJ2-1; 10 bases line up with TRBD2. Unmatched junction bases numbered 9, after V lost 1 base and J lost 12 bases. CDR1 MNHNS and CDR2 SASEGT come from the germline V gene. The CDR3 has 15 residues. This CDR3 is CASSEGSSGRIVQFF. DNA for the CDR3: TGTGCCAGCAGTGAAGGGTCTAGCGGGAGAATTGTGCAGTTCTTC.

The chain has TRBV29-1 and TRBJ2-6; D is unclear. The CDR3 has 13 residues. V gave up 3 bases and J gave up 3 bases, with 6 bases separating them. Germline V gives CDR1 SQVTM, CDR2 ANQGSEA. CDR3 DNA sequence: TGCAGCGTTGAGAGCGATGGGGCCAACGTCCTGACTTTC. This sequence encodes CSVESDGANVLTF.

The chain joins TRBV11-2 to TRBJ2-1; 8 positions match TRBD2. The germline CDR1 and CDR2 sequences are SGHAT and FQNNGV. J gave up 10 bases and V 5 bases, and 13 bases lay outside the gene matches. This CDR3 has 15 residues. The DNA of the CDR3 is TGTGCCAGCAGCGGCAAAGCGGGAGTGGCGAGCGAGCAGTTCTTC. Translation: CASSGKAGVASEQFF.

The chain uses TRBV6-5 and TRBJ1-2, with TRBD1 matching 7 bases. Germline V gives CDR1 MNHEY, CDR2 SVGAGI. CDR3 length equals 16 residues. Trimming removed 0 bases from V and 1 base from J; junction bases left unmatched: 5. In nucleotides, the CDR3 is TGTGCCAGCAGTTACTCGGGACAGTCCTTTAACTATGGCTACACCTTC. It encodes CASSYSGQSFNYGYTF.

This clone was seen just once. The chain is built from TRBV21-1 and TRBJ2-5; TRBD1, the D gene given by the table, was not confirmed from the DNA. TRBV21-1 is reported as a pseudogene. The CDR3 is 15 amino acids. The CDR3 protein is CASDPNRTDGETQYF. The DNA of the CDR3 is TGTGCCAGCGACCCCAATCGGACAGACGGGGAGACCCAGTACTTC.

Only one count was recorded for this clone. The V and J genes are TRBV29-1 and TRBJ2-7; 9 bases agree with TRBD2. The germline CDR1 and CDR2 sequences are SQVTM and ANQGSEA. Trimming cost V 5 bases and J 0 bases; bases outside gene matches: 5. CDR3 length: 14 amino acids. The CDR3 DNA follows: TGCAGCGTTTATAGCGGGAGCAGCTCCTACGAGCAGTACTTC. Translated: CSVYSGSSSYEQYF.

This rearrangement joins TRBV5-1 to TRBJ2-1; D perhaps matches TRBD1 (6 bases). Trimming removed 4 bases at V and 7 bases at J, with 18 bases between. CDR1 is SGHRS, CDR2 YFSETQ, per germline. This CDR3 region has 15 residues. CDR3 nucleotide sequence: TGCGCCAGCAGCCTAAGGGGGACGCAGTTGAATGAGCAGTTCTTC. Residues: CASSLRGTQLNEQFF.

The chain joins TRBV3-1 (or the pseudogene TRBV3-2) to TRBJ2-7, with D maybe TRBD2 (6 bases). The CDR3 runs 15 residues. Trimming took off 0 bases at V and 6 bases at J, with 15 bases between the two ends. The germline gives CDR1 LGHDT, CDR2 YNNKEL (reference sequence). This CDR3 is CASSQDGGTQAEQYF. The DNA for the CDR3 is TGTGCCAGCAGCCAAGATGGCGGGACTCAGGCCGAGCAGTACTTC.

The CDR3 nucleotides are TGTGCCACCAGTACACGACTAGCTTCTGGAGAGCAGTTCTTC. It specifies CATSTRLASGEQFF. This sequence joins TRBV24-1 and TRBJ2-1; 7 nucleotides line up with TRBD2. V shed 6 bases and J 10 bases; nucleotides not matched to a gene: 11. This CDR3 comprises 14 residues. CDR1 and CDR2 from the germline V gene are KGHDR and SFDVKD.

Comment on this clone: The junction does not match germline at one end; this may be a read error. V usage is TRBV19 and J usage is TRBJ1-1; weak D call: TRBD1 (5 bases). This CDR3 has 14 amino acids. The V gene's germline CDR1 is LNHDA and CDR2 SQIVND (reference sequence). CDR3: CASSIGGVGAEVFF. DNA of the CDR3: TGTGCCAGTAGTATTGGAGGGGTCGGGGCTGAAGTTTTCTTT.

The chain joins TRBV29-1 to TRBJ1-1, with TRBD1 matching over 8 bases. The J segment lost 3 bases and the V segment lost 7 bases, leaving 7 bases of the junction unmatched. The CDR3 length is 13 residues. Germline CDR1 SQVTM, CDR2 ANQGSEA. The CDR3, as DNA: TGCAGCGCAGGACAGGGCGACGACACTGAAGCTTTCTTT. Translating it yields CSAGQGDDTEAFF.

This clone was seen only once. The genes are TRBV5-1 and TRBJ2-1; 9 positions agree with TRBD2. The CDR3 contains 19 residues. CDR1 and CDR2 (germline): SGHRS, YFSETQ. The V gene end was trimmed by 0 bases and the J gene end by 7 bases; junction bases not matched to a gene: 17. Here the CDR3 reads CASSLGSGAGGPVYNEQFF. Written as DNA, the CDR3 is TGCGCCAGCAGCTTGGGATCGGGGGCGGGAGGGCCGGTTTATAATGAGCAGTTCTTC.

A word on this clone: The sample holds other DNA sequences that translate to the same CDR3. The chain uses TRBV21-1 and TRBJ2-7; the table assigns TRBD2, which was not confirmed against the DNA. TRBV21-1 is noted as a pseudogene. The CDR3 length is 15 residues. CDR3 residues: CASSKAAGGSHEQYF. CDR3 bases: TGTGCCAGCAGCAAAGCGGCGGGAGGGAGCCACGAGCAGTACTTC.

V gene TRBV7-2 combines with J gene TRBJ1-3; D gene ambiguous. V lost 5 bases and J 2 bases, leaving 19 bases between the germline ends. The germline V gene has CDR1 SGHTA and CDR2 FQGNSA. The CDR3 consists of 17 residues. The CDR3 region is CASSPQAAGLTGNTIYF. DNA of the CDR3: TGTGCCAGCAGCCCTCAGGCTGCCGGGCTCACTGGAAACACCATATATTTT.

This chain connects TRBV16 to TRBJ2-3; TRBD2 is a possible D gene (5 bases). Germline-derived CDR1 and CDR2 are KGHSY and FQNENV. Trimming removed 2 bases from V and 8 bases from J, with 8 bases in between. The CDR3 length is 12 residues. CDR3 coding DNA: TGTGCCAGCAGCCAACCCGGACTTACGCAGTATTTT. Residues: CASSQPGLTQYF.

This clone was observed once. The chain has TRBV7-9 and TRBJ2-7; D might be TRBD1 (5 bases). Germline CDR1 SEHNR, CDR2 FQNEAQ (reference sequence). Trimming took off 3 bases at V and 11 bases at J, with 17 bases between the two ends. The CDR3 length is 13 residues. This CDR3 reads CASSFTGTETEYF. The CDR3 region has the DNA TGTGCCAGCAGCTTTACAGGTACCGAGACAGAGTACTTC. The entire variable domain, with the rest obtained from reference TRBV7-9 and TRBJ2-7, is as follows: DTGVSQNPRHKITKRGQNVTFRCDPISEHNRLYWYRQTLGQGPEFLTYFQNEAQLEKSRLLSDRFSAERPKGSFSTLEIQRTEQGDSAMYLCASSFTGTETEYFGPGTRLTVT.

This rearrangement joins TRBV20-1 to TRBJ2-1; TRBD1 might be the D (5 bases). V gave up 5 bases and J gave up 9 bases, with 8 bases separating them. Germline values: CDR1 DFQATT, CDR2 SNEGSKA (reference sequence). CDR3 size: 10 residues. CDR3 in amino acids: CSAGRGEQFF. In DNA form, the CDR3 reads TGCAGTGCTGGTAGGGGTGAGCAGTTCTTC.

The chain employs TRBV28 and TRBJ2-2; 12 nucleotides match TRBD2. With 5 bases clipped from V and 7 bases from J, the junction kept 8 bases outside the gene matches. The CDR3 is made up of 16 amino acids. Germline V CDR1 and CDR2: MDHEN, SYDVKM. The CDR3 DNA reads as TGTGCCAGCAGTCCCGGACTAGCGGGATGGGTCGGGGAGCTGTTTTTT. Protein sequence: CASSPGLAGWVGELFF.

The chain uses TRBV29-1 and TRBJ1-5, with 9 bases fitting TRBD1. The CDR3 is 13 residues long. Germline trimming cut 4 bases from V and 7 bases from J; bases unmatched to any gene: 5. Looked up from germline, CDR1 is SQVTM and CDR2 is ANQGSEA. The CDR3, as DNA: TGCAGCGTTGTCCAGACAGGGGGACAGCCCCAGCATTTT. Its protein product is CSVVQTGGQPQHF. The full variable domain, completed using reference TRBV29-1 and TRBJ1-5, is SAVISQKPSRDICQRGTSLTIQCQVDSQVTMMFWYRQQPGQSLTLIATANQGSEATYESGFVIDKFPISRPNLTFSTLTVSNMSPEDSSIYLCSVVQTGGQPQHFGDGTRLSIL.

This chain joins TRBV10-3 and TRBJ2-7; D possibly uses TRBD1 or TRBD2 (5 bases each). Germline V lookup: CDR1 ENHRY, CDR2 SYGVKD. CDR3 size: 12 residues. Between the trimmed V and J ends, which lost 5 bases and 9 bases, there was a span of 14 bases. The chain's CDR3 is CAISQGAEVQYF. CDR3 DNA: TGTGCCATCAGTCAGGGTGCGGAGGTGCAGTACTTC.